This paragraph reports one T cell receptor beta chain. The entry originates in a study of human CD4 T cells and Enterobacteriaceae. Ex vivo total memory CD4+ cells were sequenced at deep level. The protocol was immunoSEQ multiplex PCR, while the TCRdb copy is restricted to in-frame clones and leaves out a portion. The sample has roughly 28,000 clones, 65% to 85% seen once. The CDR3 covers 17 residues. The V and J ends lost 5 bases and 5 bases respectively, with 24 bases between them. Germline V gene data show CDR1 as SGHAT and CDR2 as FQDESV (reference sequence). The memory gate held CD4+ cells that were not CD45RA+CCR7+CD95- naive cells, over 98% pure.

Sequenced: memory CD4+ T cells from blood. V and J are TRBV11-1 and TRBJ2-5; the D call may be TRBD1 or TRBD2 (6 bases each). The receptor was isolated from a human donor in good health. The CDR3 loop is CASSPSGVGREFETQYF. Here the CDR3 DNA reads TGTGCCAGCAGCCCTTCAGGGGTCGGGAGAGAATTCGAGACCCAGTACTTC.